This TCR beta chain was sequenced for a study of T cell clones after liver transplantation. The V gene end was trimmed by 2 bases and the J gene end by 7 bases; junction bases not matched to a gene: 4. The CDR3 is 15 residues long. In germline, CDR1 is KGHSH, CDR2 LQKENI. Sequenced by immunoSEQ multiplex PCR; TCRdb stores in-frame clones only, minus some. This table holds roughly 80,000 clones, 70% to 90% found once. The sequence came from a human patient who received a liver transplant. A subset of T cells may come from the graft donor. The chain uses TRBV18 and TRBJ1-4, with TRBD1 matching over 10 bases. The source was CD4+ T cells from blood, collected at the 22-month timepoint. CDR3: CASSPDGQGGEKLFF. The CDR3 DNA sequence: TGTGCCAGCTCACCAGACGGACAGGGGGGTGAAAAACTGTTTTTT.